The clone carrying this T cell receptor (beta chain) was seen many times. The data were taken from a study of T cells in Graves' hyperthyroidism and ophthalmopathy. This CDR3 has 15 amino acids. With V trimmed by 7 bases and J by 2 bases, 5 bases remained unmatched. Per germline, CDR1 MDHEN and CDR2 SYDVKM. The CDR3 regions of TCR beta were amplified from RNA transcripts. The HTBI primer set served for first-round RT-PCR of the TCR CDR3. MiXCR, applied by TCRdb to the multiplex PCR reads, yields one record per CDR3 protein. The sample carries under 350,000 distinct CDR3 sequences, approximately 13% recorded once.

V is TRBV28 and J is TRBJ1-4; 9 bases are shared with TRBD1. The sequence was collected from a middle-aged woman with Graves' ophthalmopathy. Input material: blood. CDR3 sequence reads: CASIGTGITNEKLFF. The CDR3 nucleotides are TGTGCCAGCATTGGGACAGGGATCACTAATGAAAAACTGTTTTTT.